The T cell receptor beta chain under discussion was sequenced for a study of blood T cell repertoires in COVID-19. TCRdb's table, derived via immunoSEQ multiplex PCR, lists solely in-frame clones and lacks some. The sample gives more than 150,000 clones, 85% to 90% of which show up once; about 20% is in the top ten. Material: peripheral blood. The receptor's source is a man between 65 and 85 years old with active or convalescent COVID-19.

The chain's CDR3 is CASSQTGLTNTIYF. The DNA for the CDR3 is TGTGCCAGCAGCCAGACAGGGTTAACGAACACCATATATTTT. The V and J genes are TRBV16 and TRBJ1-3; the match to TRBD1 covers 7 bases. The V gene's germline CDR1 is KGHSY and CDR2 FQNENV. V shed 3 bases and J 7 bases; nucleotides not matched to a gene: 6. The CDR3 covers 14 residues.